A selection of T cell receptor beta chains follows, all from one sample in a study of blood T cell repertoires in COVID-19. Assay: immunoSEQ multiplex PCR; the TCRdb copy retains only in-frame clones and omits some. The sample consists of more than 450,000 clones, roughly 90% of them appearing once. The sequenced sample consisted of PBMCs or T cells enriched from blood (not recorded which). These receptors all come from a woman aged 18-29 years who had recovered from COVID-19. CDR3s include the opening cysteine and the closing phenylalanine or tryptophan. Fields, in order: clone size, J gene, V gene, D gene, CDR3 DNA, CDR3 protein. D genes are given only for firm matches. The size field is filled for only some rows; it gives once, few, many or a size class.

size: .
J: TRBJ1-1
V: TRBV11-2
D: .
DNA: TGTGCCAGCAGCTTAGCCAGAAAGAACACTGAAGCTTTCTTT
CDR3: CASSLARKNTEAFF

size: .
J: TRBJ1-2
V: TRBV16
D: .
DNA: TGTGCCAGCAGCCAGTGGGCGAATAACTATGGCTACACCTTC
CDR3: CASSQWANNYGYTF

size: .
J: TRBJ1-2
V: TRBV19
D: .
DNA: TGTGCCAGTAGTATAGAAACCAACAGCTATGGCTACACCTTC
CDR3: CASSIETNSYGYTF

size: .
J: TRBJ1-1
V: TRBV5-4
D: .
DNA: TGTGCCAGCAGCCTCCTGCGGGGGGCGAACACTGAAGCTTTCTTT
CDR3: CASSLLRGANTEAFF

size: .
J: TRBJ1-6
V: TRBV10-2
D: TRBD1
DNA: TGCGCCAGCAGTGGGCGAGATTCATCCGGGACAGGGTATAACCTCCACTTT
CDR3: CASSGRDSSGTGYNLHF

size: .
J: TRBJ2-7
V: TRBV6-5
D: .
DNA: TGTGCCAGTCTCTCCTTGGCGGGGTACGAGCAGTACTTC
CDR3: CASLSLAGYEQYF

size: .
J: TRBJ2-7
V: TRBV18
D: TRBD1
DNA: TGTGCCAGCTCACCACCTCCCTCAGGGGGTCAAGCCTACGAGCAGTACTTC
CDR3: CASSPPPSGGQAYEQYF

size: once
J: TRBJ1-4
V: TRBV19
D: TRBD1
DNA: TGTGCCAGTAGTATAGACACCGGGACAGGAGCCGAAAAACTGTTTTTT
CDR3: CASSIDTGTGAEKLFF

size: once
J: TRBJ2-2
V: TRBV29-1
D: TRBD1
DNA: TGCAGCGTTGGACAGGGGGCTACCGGGGAGCTGTTTTTT
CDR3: CSVGQGATGELFF

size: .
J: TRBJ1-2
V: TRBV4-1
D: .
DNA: TGCGCCAGCAGCCAGGATCATGGTAGGCAGGGCGGCCGTGGCTACACCTTC
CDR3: CASSQDHGRQGGRGYTF

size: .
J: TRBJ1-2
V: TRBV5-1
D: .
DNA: TGCGCCAGCAGCTTAAACGTAGGGGATTTTAACTATGGCTACACCTTC
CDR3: CASSLNVGDFNYGYTF

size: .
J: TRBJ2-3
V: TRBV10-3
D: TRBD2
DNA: TGTGCCATCGGAAGCCTTCTAGCGGGGGGAGATACGCAGTATTTT
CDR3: CAIGSLLAGGDTQYF

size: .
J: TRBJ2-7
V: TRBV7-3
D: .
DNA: TGTGCCAGCAGCCTCGGACTAACGGGCGGGGAGCAGTACTTC
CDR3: CASSLGLTGGEQYF

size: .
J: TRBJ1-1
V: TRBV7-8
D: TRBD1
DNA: TGTGCCAGCCGGTCGGGACAGGGGAACACTGAAGCTTTCTTT
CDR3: CASRSGQGNTEAFF

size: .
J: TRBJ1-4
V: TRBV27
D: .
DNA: TGTCCTATCGCGGGCCCTCACTCAACTAATGAAAAACTGTTTTTT
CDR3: CPIAGPHSTNEKLFF

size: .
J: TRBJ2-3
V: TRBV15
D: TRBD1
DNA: TGTGCCACCAGCAGAGACGACAGGGCAACAGATACGCAGTATTTT
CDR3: CATSRDDRATDTQYF

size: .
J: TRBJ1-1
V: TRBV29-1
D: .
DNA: TGCAGCGTTGAAGGGGGCTGGAACACTGAAGCTTTCTTT
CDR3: CSVEGGWNTEAFF

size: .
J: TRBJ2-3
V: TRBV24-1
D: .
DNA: TGTGCCACCAGTGATTCAGCGGAGCACACAGATACGCAGTATTTT
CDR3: CATSDSAEHTDTQYF

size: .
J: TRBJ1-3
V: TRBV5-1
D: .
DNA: TGCGCCAGCAGCTTGGGGTCCGGGGCTGGAAACACCATATATTTT
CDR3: CASSLGSGAGNTIYF

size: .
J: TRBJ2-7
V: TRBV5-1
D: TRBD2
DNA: TGCGCCAGCTACGATCGGGGAGGGCCCCACGAGCAGTACTTC
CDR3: CASYDRGGPHEQYF

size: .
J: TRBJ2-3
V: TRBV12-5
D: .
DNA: TGTGCTAGTGGTTTGGTACGATTCGACAGGCTCACAGATACGCAGTATTTT
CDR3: CASGLVRFDRLTDTQYF

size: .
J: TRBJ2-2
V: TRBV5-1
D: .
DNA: TGCGCCAGCAGCGAGGGCGCGAGTGGCGGGGAGCTGTTTTTT
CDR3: CASSEGASGGELFF

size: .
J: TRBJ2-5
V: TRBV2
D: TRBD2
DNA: TGTGCCAGCAGCAATCTAGCGGGGGCCCTAGGCAAGACCCAGTACTTC
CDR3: CASSNLAGALGKTQYF

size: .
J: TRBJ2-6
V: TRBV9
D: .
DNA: TGTGCCAGCAGCGCCCTCTCTGGGGCCAACGTCCTGACTTTC
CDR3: CASSALSGANVLTF

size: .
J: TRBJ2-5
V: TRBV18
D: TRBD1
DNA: TGTGCCAGCTCACCAAGGACAGGAACCCAAGAGACCCAGTACTTC
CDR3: CASSPRTGTQETQYF

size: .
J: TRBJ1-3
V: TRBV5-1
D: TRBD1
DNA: TGCGCCAGCAGCCCAAGGGGGCTAGGAGGAAACACCATATATTTT
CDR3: CASSPRGLGGNTIYF